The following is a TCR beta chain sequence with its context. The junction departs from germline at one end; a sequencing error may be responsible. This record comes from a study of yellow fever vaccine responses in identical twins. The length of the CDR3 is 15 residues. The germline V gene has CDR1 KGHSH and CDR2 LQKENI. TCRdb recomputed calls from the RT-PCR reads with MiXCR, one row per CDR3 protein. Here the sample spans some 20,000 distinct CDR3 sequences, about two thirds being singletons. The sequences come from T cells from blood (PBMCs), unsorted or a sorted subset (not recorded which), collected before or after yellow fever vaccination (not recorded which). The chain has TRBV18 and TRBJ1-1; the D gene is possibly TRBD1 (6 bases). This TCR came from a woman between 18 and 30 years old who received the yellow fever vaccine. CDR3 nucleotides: TGTGCCAGCTCCCCACAGGGAGGGTGGAACACTGAAGCTTTCTTT. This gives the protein CASSPQGGWNTEAFF.